These T cell receptor beta chains were read from a single sample in a study of blood T cell repertoires in COVID-19. Sequenced by immunoSEQ multiplex PCR; TCRdb stores in-frame clones only, minus some. The repertoire includes fewer than 250,000 clones, approximately 91% of them detected once, and about 6.8% sits in the top ten. Sequencing was performed on peripheral blood. These receptors were obtained from a woman between 35 and 50 years old who had recovered from COVID-19. Each CDR3 is given with its conserved first and last residue. A D gene is named only where the DNA matches it firmly. The size of a clone is reported for some rows only, either as once, few or many, or as a class for expanded clones.

V gene: TRBV10-2
J gene: TRBJ2-1
clone size: .
D gene: TRBD1
CDR3 length: 16
CDR3 protein: CASSETTGGSYNEQFF
CDR3 DNA: TGCGCCAGCAGTGAGACGACAGGGGGCTCCTACAATGAGCAGTTCTTC

V gene: TRBV7-3
J gene: TRBJ2-3
clone size: .
D gene: TRBD2
CDR3 length: 15
CDR3 protein: CASSLTSGRTDTQYF
CDR3 DNA: TGTGCCAGCAGCTTAACCAGCGGGAGGACAGATACGCAGTATTTT

V gene: TRBV5-4
J gene: TRBJ2-2
clone size: .
D gene: .
CDR3 length: 13
CDR3 protein: CASSRDSTGELFF
CDR3 DNA: TGTGCCAGCAGCCGAGACAGCACCGGGGAGCTGTTTTTT

V gene: TRBV9
J gene: TRBJ1-1
clone size: few
D gene: TRBD1
CDR3 length: 16
CDR3 protein: CASSAGQLLKNTEAFF
CDR3 DNA: TGTGCCAGCAGCGCGGGACAGCTGCTGAAAAACACTGAAGCTTTCTTT

V gene: TRBV28
J gene: TRBJ1-2
clone size: .
D gene: TRBD1
CDR3 length: 16
CDR3 protein: CASSTDRDRTFYGYTF
CDR3 DNA: TGTGCCAGCAGCACCGACCGGGACAGGACCTTCTATGGCTACACCTTC

V gene: TRBV24-1
J gene: TRBJ1-1
clone size: .
D gene: TRBD1
CDR3 length: 17
CDR3 protein: CATSDLQGEGMNTEAFF
CDR3 DNA: TGTGCCACCAGTGATTTACAGGGGGAGGGAATGAACACTGAAGCTTTCTTT

V gene: TRBV19
J gene: TRBJ2-6
clone size: .
D gene: .
CDR3 length: 16
CDR3 protein: CASSSQQGSGANVLTF
CDR3 DNA: TGTGCCAGTAGTTCACAACAGGGCTCTGGGGCCAACGTCCTGACTTTC

V gene: TRBV18
J gene: TRBJ2-7
clone size: .
D gene: .
CDR3 length: 16
CDR3 protein: CASSPEKGQISYEQYF
CDR3 DNA: TGTGCCAGCTCACCAGAAAAGGGGCAGATCTCCTACGAGCAGTACTTC

V gene: TRBV7-9
J gene: TRBJ1-1
clone size: .
D gene: .
CDR3 length: 14
CDR3 protein: CASSFNPGDTEAFF
CDR3 DNA: TGTGCCAGCAGCTTTAATCCGGGAGACACTGAAGCTTTCTTT

V gene: TRBV9
J gene: TRBJ2-1
clone size: .
D gene: TRBD2
CDR3 length: 17
CDR3 protein: CASSPQLAGGISNEQFF
CDR3 DNA: TGTGCCAGCAGCCCTCAACTAGCGGGAGGTATTAGTAATGAGCAGTTCTTC

V gene: TRBV30
J gene: TRBJ1-4
clone size: .
D gene: .
CDR3 length: 12
CDR3 protein: CAWSQTNEKLFF
CDR3 DNA: TGTGCCTGGAGCCAGACTAATGAAAAACTGTTTTTT

V gene: TRBV6-1
J gene: TRBJ1-2
clone size: .
D gene: TRBD1
CDR3 length: 13
CDR3 protein: CASSDTGEYGYTF
CDR3 DNA: TGTGCCAGCAGTGATACAGGGGAATATGGCTACACCTTC

V gene: TRBV2
J gene: TRBJ2-2
clone size: .
D gene: TRBD1
CDR3 length: 17
CDR3 protein: CASNQAPGQTNTGELFF
CDR3 DNA: TGTGCCAGCAACCAGGCCCCGGGACAGACGAACACCGGGGAGCTGTTTTTT

V gene: TRBV25-1
J gene: TRBJ2-2
clone size: .
D gene: .
CDR3 length: 14
CDR3 protein: CASTRMGEAGELFF
CDR3 DNA: TGTGCCAGCACCCGAATGGGGGAGGCCGGGGAGCTGTTTTTT

V gene: TRBV6-5
J gene: TRBJ1-1
clone size: few
D gene: .
CDR3 length: 12
CDR3 protein: CATGHLNTEAFF
CDR3 DNA: TGTGCCACCGGACATCTGAACACTGAAGCTTTCTTT

V gene: TRBV11-2
J gene: TRBJ2-7
clone size: .
D gene: .
CDR3 length: 15
CDR3 protein: CASSNEGSTSYEQYF
CDR3 DNA: TGTGCCAGCAGCAATGAGGGCTCCACCTCCTACGAGCAGTACTTC

V gene: TRBV29-1
J gene: TRBJ2-3
clone size: .
D gene: TRBD1
CDR3 length: 14
CDR3 protein: CSVVQGAGTDTQYF
CDR3 DNA: TGCAGCGTAGTACAGGGGGCAGGGACAGATACGCAGTATTTT

V gene: TRBV13
J gene: TRBJ2-3
clone size: .
D gene: .
CDR3 length: 14
CDR3 protein: CASSLGHPQGTQYF
CDR3 DNA: TGTGCCAGCAGCTTAGGTCACCCTCAGGGTACGCAGTATTTT

V gene: TRBV28
J gene: TRBJ2-7
clone size: .
D gene: .
CDR3 length: 15
CDR3 protein: CASTFLGTSSYEQYF
CDR3 DNA: TGTGCCAGCACCTTCTTGGGCACCAGCTCCTACGAGCAGTACTTC

V gene: TRBV19
J gene: TRBJ1-2
clone size: few
D gene: TRBD1
CDR3 length: 11
CDR3 protein: CAAQGGYGYTF
CDR3 DNA: TGTGCCGCACAGGGGGGATATGGCTACACCTTC

V gene: TRBV7-3
J gene: TRBJ2-1
clone size: .
D gene: TRBD1
CDR3 length: 17
CDR3 protein: CASSPALSGQGLREQFF
CDR3 DNA: TGTGCCAGCAGCCCAGCCTTATCGGGACAGGGGTTGAGGGAGCAGTTCTTC

V gene: TRBV7-9
J gene: TRBJ2-3
clone size: .
D gene: .
CDR3 length: 14
CDR3 protein: CASSFGGLTDTQYF
CDR3 DNA: TGTGCCAGCAGCTTTGGCGGGCTCACAGATACGCAGTATTTT

V gene: TRBV12-2
J gene: TRBJ2-1
clone size: .
D gene: .
CDR3 length: 19
CDR3 protein: CASRLGGEQGGPIDNEQFF
CDR3 DNA: TGTGCAAGTCGCTTAGGTGGTGAACAGGGGGGACCGATTGACAATGAGCAGTTCTTC

V gene: TRBV6-2/TRBV6-3
J gene: TRBJ2-3
clone size: .
D gene: TRBD1
CDR3 length: 16
CDR3 protein: CASSSPLRTGADTQYF
CDR3 DNA: TGTGCCAGCAGTTCCCCCCTTCGGACAGGGGCAGATACGCAGTATTTT

V gene: TRBV28
J gene: TRBJ2-3
clone size: .
D gene: .
CDR3 length: 12
CDR3 protein: CASSLRSDTQYF
CDR3 DNA: TGTGCCAGCAGTTTACGGTCAGATACGCAGTATTTT

V gene: TRBV30
J gene: TRBJ2-1
clone size: .
D gene: .
CDR3 length: 12
CDR3 protein: CAWSVLYNEQFF
CDR3 DNA: TGTGCCTGGAGTGTACTCTACAATGAGCAGTTCTTC

V gene: TRBV10-3
J gene: TRBJ2-3
clone size: once
D gene: .
CDR3 length: 15
CDR3 protein: CAITSRGASTDTQYF
CDR3 DNA: TGTGCCATCACCTCTCGGGGGGCTAGCACAGATACGCAGTATTTT

V gene: TRBV27
J gene: TRBJ2-3
clone size: .
D gene: TRBD1
CDR3 length: 15
CDR3 protein: CASSTPGQATDTQYF
CDR3 DNA: TGTGCCAGCAGTACCCCGGGACAGGCGACAGATACGCAGTATTTT

V gene: TRBV2
J gene: TRBJ2-7
clone size: few
D gene: .
CDR3 length: 12
CDR3 protein: CASSGDIDEQYF
CDR3 DNA: TGTGCCAGCAGTGGGGACATTGACGAGCAGTACTTC

V gene: TRBV24-1
J gene: TRBJ2-1
clone size: once
D gene: .
CDR3 length: 15
CDR3 protein: CATSDSSAIYNEQFF
CDR3 DNA: TGTGCCACCAGTGATTCCAGCGCCATCTACAATGAGCAGTTCTTC

V gene: TRBV4-2
J gene: TRBJ2-4
clone size: .
D gene: .
CDR3 length: 17
CDR3 protein: CASSHELRGLTKNIQYF
CDR3 DNA: TGTGCCAGCAGCCATGAGTTGCGGGGTCTGACCAAAAACATTCAGTACTTC

V gene: TRBV28
J gene: TRBJ2-3
clone size: once
D gene: TRBD2
CDR3 length: 16
CDR3 protein: CASSLGGSGSTNTQYF
CDR3 DNA: TGTGCCAGCAGTTTAGGGGGTAGCGGGAGTACAAATACGCAGTATTTT

V gene: TRBV3-1/TRBV3-2
J gene: TRBJ2-3
clone size: .
D gene: .
CDR3 length: 16
CDR3 protein: CASSQEYRQSTDTQYF
CDR3 DNA: TGTGCCAGCAGCCAAGAATACAGGCAAAGCACAGATACGCAGTATTTT

V gene: TRBV6-5
J gene: TRBJ2-7
clone size: .
D gene: .
CDR3 length: 13
CDR3 protein: CASLGTGNYEQYF
CDR3 DNA: TGTGCCAGCCTAGGTACAGGGAACTACGAGCAGTACTTC

V gene: TRBV5-1
J gene: TRBJ2-2
clone size: .
D gene: TRBD2
CDR3 length: 18
CDR3 protein: CASSLMVSGLTNTGELFF
CDR3 DNA: TGCGCCAGCAGCTTGATGGTTAGCGGGTTAACGAACACCGGGGAGCTGTTTTTT

V gene: TRBV27
J gene: TRBJ2-1
clone size: .
D gene: TRBD2
CDR3 length: 15
CDR3 protein: CASSLTSGRANEQFF
CDR3 DNA: TGTGCCAGCAGTTTAACTAGCGGGAGGGCTAATGAGCAGTTCTTC

V gene: TRBV25-1
J gene: TRBJ2-1
clone size: once
D gene: TRBD2
CDR3 length: 17
CDR3 protein: CASSEYEGRASFWEQFF
CDR3 DNA: TGTGCCAGCAGTGAATATGAAGGGAGGGCCTCATTTTGGGAGCAGTTCTTC

V gene: TRBV29-1
J gene: TRBJ2-5
clone size: few
D gene: TRBD1
CDR3 length: 13
CDR3 protein: CSVDRGEAETQYF
CDR3 DNA: TGCAGCGTCGACAGGGGAGAGGCGGAGACCCAGTACTTC

V gene: TRBV11-2
J gene: TRBJ2-3
clone size: .
D gene: TRBD2
CDR3 length: 15
CDR3 protein: CASSLTSGNTDTQYF
CDR3 DNA: TGTGCCAGCAGCTTGACTAGCGGAAACACAGATACGCAGTATTTT

V gene: TRBV29-1
J gene: TRBJ2-6
clone size: .
D gene: .
CDR3 length: 13
CDR3 protein: CSVGQAEANVLTF
CDR3 DNA: TGCAGCGTTGGCCAGGCTGAGGCCAACGTCCTGACTTTC